Listed below are T cell receptor beta chains from one sample, sequenced in a study of T cells expressing NK-cell markers. One entry per CDR3 protein, without DNA, is what TCRdb gives after re-calling the 5' RACE reads. The sample totals roughly 380,000 distinct CDR3 sequences; its top ten clones hold 4% to 6.5%. Material: blood T cells: a sorted CD56 or NKG2C T cell subset, CD4+ or CD8+ T cells, or bulk PBMC T cells (not recorded which). The receptors were gathered from a man aged 18 to 70 in good health. Each CDR3 is given with its conserved first and last residue. Fields, in order: V gene, J gene, CDR3 protein.

TRBV2	TRBJ1-5	CASRDRGQNQPQHF
TRBV6-5	TRBJ1-1	CASSYSRSSQGRYTEAFF
TRBV6-1	TRBJ2-5	CASSELRGDLQETQYF
TRBV18	TRBJ2-1	CASSTEAEQFF
TRBV20-1	TRBJ2-1	CSARPPAEGPVTYNEQFF
TRBV7-9	TRBJ1-2	CASSPLRDIGYTF
TRBV20-1	TRBJ2-7	CSGQGNGEQYF
TRBV20-1	TRBJ2-7	CSARAPSGSFYEQYF
TRBV3-1	TRBJ2-7	CASSQASSPAGEQYF
TRBV12-3/TRBV12-4	TRBJ2-7	CASSSTAKLSYEQYF
TRBV28	TRBJ1-6	CASSSLTGYNSPLHF
TRBV29-1	TRBJ1-2	CSVEDGTLQGYTF
TRBV7-2	TRBJ1-2	CASSLVWAGEDYGYTF
TRBV18	TRBJ2-5	CASSPQPNRQETQYF
TRBV2	TRBJ2-7	CASSDQGGKTYEQYF
TRBV7-3	TRBJ1-1	CASSNTGAPNTEAFF
TRBV4-2	TRBJ1-1	CASSERQAGRAEAFF
TRBV5-6	TRBJ1-1	CASTGQGRNTEAFF
TRBV20-1	TRBJ2-5	CSAGPGLAGGLRETQYF
TRBV12-3/TRBV12-4	TRBJ1-2	CASSSQGDTGRGYTF
TRBV2	TRBJ2-3	CASRRQGVETDTQYF
TRBV2	TRBJ2-2	CASSRGLASYTGELFF
TRBV21-1	TRBJ2-1	CASSKDRDNEQFF
TRBV6-7	TRBJ1-1	CASAQRGTEAFF
TRBV29-1	TRBJ2-7	CSVAVQGATYEQYF
TRBV23-1	TRBJ2-7	CASSQGYQQYF
TRBV6-1	TRBJ1-2	CASRPPGRLYGYTF
TRBV11-1	TRBJ1-1	CASSPRGVYNTEAFF
TRBV20-1	TRBJ1-5	CSARVPRGVSNQPQHF
TRBV24-1	TRBJ2-5	CATSRGRQETQYF
TRBV3-1	TRBJ1-1	CASSQDYRGTNTEAFF
TRBV12-3/TRBV12-4	TRBJ1-6	CASSLGGLGIHF
TRBV7-9	TRBJ1-6	CASGGNNSPLHF
TRBV6-1	TRBJ2-3	CASSVTGTLGTQYF
TRBV15	TRBJ2-1	CATSKAAPVEQFF
TRBV23-1	TRBJ2-3	CASSQSVPGTHTDTQYF
TRBV6-1	TRBJ2-1	CASLSSLDTQQQFF
TRBV7-6	TRBJ2-7	CASSSHGTGSAYEQYF
TRBV11-2	TRBJ2-3	CASSLSGGAVGTDTQYF
TRBV6-5	TRBJ2-7	CASSYSSRGQGYEQYF
TRBV20-1	TRBJ2-3	CSSHGDADTQYF
TRBV6-1	TRBJ2-7	CASSAAGRWSGSEQYF
TRBV18	TRBJ2-2	CASSPFGTGGIGELFF
TRBV18	TRBJ2-3	CASSPPGTATDTQYF
TRBV20-1	TRBJ2-1	CSASTSGGADEQFF
TRBV21-1	TRBJ2-7	CASPPGQGPYEQYF
TRBV5-6	TRBJ2-7	CASSLVGTGVYEQYF
TRBV3-1	TRBJ2-1	CASSPGWAGQNEQFF